Each of the 15 T cell receptor beta chains below was sequenced from the same sample in a study of T cells after yellow fever vaccination. TCRdb re-derived calls from the 5' RACE reads in MiXCR, one entry per CDR3 protein. The table records hundreds of thousands of distinct CDR3 sequences, about an eighth of them present only once. The sample was CD4+ T cells sorted from PBMCs, taken 15 days after the yellow fever booster vaccination. These receptors were taken from a man in his late teens or twenties who received the YFV17D yellow fever vaccine.

Of note for this clonotype: This likely comes from a read error, as the CDR3 has no conserved phenylalanine or tryptophan at its end. The DNA is omitted, as the CDR3 cannot be located on it reliably, and the CDR3 follows TCRdb's listing. J is TRBJ1-4 and V is TRBV7-2. Inclusive of both ends, the CDR3 amounts to 8 amino acids. Germline CDR1 SGHTA, CDR2 FQGNSA. Here the CDR3 reads CASSSSSV.

A few counts support this clonotype. The gene calls are TRBV7-3 and TRBJ2-4; weak D call: TRBD2 (7 bases). The ends were cut back, 1 base at V and 6 bases at J, with 16 bases in the middle. Germline V CDR1 and CDR2: SGHTA, FQGTGA. This CDR3 has 16 residues. In DNA, the CDR3 is TGTGCCAGCAGCTTAAGGGGGGCAGGGGAGGGAAACATTCAGTACTTC. This sequence encodes CASSLRGAGEGNIQYF. Variable domain in full (rest from reference TRBV7-3 and TRBJ2-4): GAGVSQTPSNKVTEKGKYVELRCDPISGHTALYWYRQSLGQGPEFLIYFQGTGAADDSGLPNDRFFAVRPEGSVSTLKIQRTERGDSAVYLCASSLRGAGEGNIQYFGAGTRLSVL.

The chain couples TRBV6-5 to TRBJ1-1, with a weak D call TRBD1 (6 bases). Trimming cost V 0 bases and J 1 base, with 9 bases left between them. CDR1 and CDR2 (germline): MNHEY, SVGAGI. This CDR3 has 15 residues. The CDR3 DNA sequence: TGTGCCAGCAGTTACTCGGTGGGGGCGAACACTGAAGCTTTCTTT. This sequence encodes CASSYSVGANTEAFF.

This clonotype was picked up a small number of times. The chain carries TRBV9 and TRBJ2-7; D remains ambiguous. In germline, CDR1 is SGDLS, CDR2 YYNGEE. CDR3 size: 16 residues. V lost 3 bases and J 0 bases, leaving 16 bases between the germline ends. The DNA of the CDR3 is TGTGCCAGCAGCGCCGGACCGGAAGCCGGCTCCTACGAGCAGTACTTC. It encodes CASSAGPEAGSYEQYF.

This clonotype was observed a few times. The V and J genes are TRBV7-9 and TRBJ1-2; perhaps TRBD1 as D (6 bases). V was clipped by 6 bases and J by 4 bases, with 21 bases between them. The CDR3 runs to 16 residues. Germline V gives CDR1 SEHNR, CDR2 FQNEAQ (reference sequence). The CDR3 region is CASRQTLPLGGYGYTF. CDR3 in DNA: TGTGCCAGCAGACAGACACTTCCTCTAGGGGGCTATGGCTACACCTTC.

This clonotype has just a few counts. The CDR3: CSAELAGVAHNEQFF. CDR3 nucleotides: TGCAGTGCAGAACTAGCGGGGGTCGCACACAATGAGCAGTTCTTC. The chain couples TRBV20-1 to TRBJ2-1; TRBD2 matches at 11 bases. The CDR3 spans 15 residues. Germline CDR1 is DFQATT and CDR2 is SNEGSKA (reference sequence). The V gene end was trimmed by 6 bases and the J gene end by 5 bases; junction bases not matched to a gene: 9.

The rearrangement links TRBV7-9 to TRBJ1-2; 7 positions match TRBD1. The V segment lost 6 bases and the J segment 8 bases; nucleotides outside the gene matches: 9. Looked up from germline, CDR1 is SEHNR and CDR2 is FQNEAQ (reference sequence). This CDR3 region has 13 residues. Here the CDR3 DNA reads TGTGCCAGCAGATCGCCCTCGGACAGGGGCTACACCTTC. This gives the protein CASRSPSDRGYTF.

In this sample, this clonotype turned up a few times. This chain links TRBV5-1 with TRBJ1-4; D is ambiguous. Germline values: CDR1 SGHRS, CDR2 YFSETQ. Trimming removed 0 bases from V and 9 bases from J, with 3 bases in between. This CDR3 contains 11 residues. CDR3 in DNA: TGCGCCAGCAGCTTGGAACAAAAACTGTTTTTT. It codes for CASSLEQKLFF.

This clonotype was seen a handful of times. The chain links TRBV27 to TRBJ1-1; maybe TRBD1 (5 bases). Trimming removed 2 bases from V and 1 base from J, with 11 bases in between. Germline lookup yields CDR1 MNHEY and CDR2 SMNVEV (reference sequence). The CDR3 loop spans 15 amino acids. CDR3 DNA sequence: TGTGCCAGCAGTTTAGGGGCAGGGAAGAACACTGAAGCTTTCTTT. Translated, it gives CASSLGAGKNTEAFF.

This clonotype was counted between two and nine times. The chain has TRBV5-1 and TRBJ1-6; no firm D call. This CDR3 is 15 amino acids long. Trimming removed 4 bases from V and 5 bases from J, with 13 bases in between. Germline V CDR1 and CDR2: SGHRS, YFSETQ. The DNA for the CDR3 is TGCGCCAGCAGCCTCCTTATGGGAAATAATTCACCCCTCCACTTT. The encoded protein is CASSLLMGNNSPLHF.

This clonotype was counted only a few times. This chain joins TRBV3-1 and TRBJ2-5, with TRBD2 matching over 8 bases. The CDR3 has 16 residues. CDR1 and CDR2 from the germline V gene are LGHDT and YNNKEL (reference sequence). Trimming took 3 bases from V and 4 from J; bases not matched to a gene: 10. CDR3 loop: CASSHPGGAGLETQYF. DNA of the CDR3: TGTGCCAGCAGCCACCCCGGGGGGGCGGGGTTAGAGACCCAGTACTTC.

Worth noting for this clonotype: One base away lies a much larger clone, so this may be a sequencing read error. The chain uses TRBV30 and TRBJ2-1; TRBD2 aligns across 10 bases. The CDR3 totals 14 residues. Germline-derived CDR1 and CDR2 are GTSNPN and SVGIG (reference sequence). The CDR3 here is CAWSPLAGANELFF. The CDR3 region has the DNA TGTGCCTGGAGTCCGCTAGCGGGGGCCAATGAGCTGTTCTTC.

This sequence joins TRBV20-1 and TRBJ2-7, with D unclear. V lost 3 bases, J lost 6 bases, and 9 bases lay in between. The germline V gene encodes CDR1 DFQATT and CDR2 SNEGSKA (reference sequence). The CDR3 is 11 residues long. The CDR3 protein is CSASPYFEQYV. The DNA for the CDR3 is TGCAGTGCTAGTCCGTATTTCGAGCAGTACGTC.

This clonotype was seen a few times. The chain carries TRBV7-2 and TRBJ2-5; tentatively, D is TRBD2 (7 bases). Trimming cost V 0 bases and J 3 bases, with 20 bases left between them. The CDR3 covers 18 residues. Germline V lookup: CDR1 SGHTA, CDR2 FQGNSA. CDR3 in DNA: TGTGCCAGCAGCTTAGCCCTGGGGAGGGGGGGTTCTGAAGAGACCCAGTACTTC. Protein product: CASSLALGRGGSEETQYF.

This clonotype has a handful of counts. The J gene is TRBJ2-5, the V gene TRBV5-1; 8 nucleotides align to TRBD1. V trimming: 4 bases; J trimming: 4 bases; junction bases outside the gene matches: 6. CDR1 is SGHRS, CDR2 YFSETQ, per germline. This CDR3 region has 14 residues. The CDR3 region has the DNA TGCGCCAGCAGCCCGTGGGGGACAGGAGAGACCCAGTACTTC. Translated, it gives CASSPWGTGETQYF. Based on the CDR3 plus reference TRBV5-1 and TRBJ2-5, the full variable domain is KAGVTQTPRYLIKTRGQQVTLSCSPISGHRSVSWYQQTPGQGLQFLFEYFSETQRNKGNFPGRFSGRQFSNSRSEMNVSTLELGDSALYLCASSPWGTGETQYFGPGTRLLVL.